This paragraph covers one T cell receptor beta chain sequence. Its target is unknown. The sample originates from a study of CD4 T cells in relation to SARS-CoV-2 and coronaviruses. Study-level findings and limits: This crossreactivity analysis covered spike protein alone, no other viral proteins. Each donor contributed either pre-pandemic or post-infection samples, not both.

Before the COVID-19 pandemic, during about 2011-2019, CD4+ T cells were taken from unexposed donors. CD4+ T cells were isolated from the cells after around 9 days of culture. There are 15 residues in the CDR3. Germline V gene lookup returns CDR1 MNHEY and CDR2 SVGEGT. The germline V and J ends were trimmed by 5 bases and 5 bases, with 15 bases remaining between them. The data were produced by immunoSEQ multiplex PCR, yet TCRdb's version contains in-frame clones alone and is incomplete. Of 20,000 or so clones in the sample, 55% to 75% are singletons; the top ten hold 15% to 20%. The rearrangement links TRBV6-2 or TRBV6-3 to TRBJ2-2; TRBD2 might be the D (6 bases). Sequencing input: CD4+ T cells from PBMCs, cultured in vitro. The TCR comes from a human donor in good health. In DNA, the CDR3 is TGTGCCAGCAGTCCCTGGGGGACTTTTACCGGGGAGCTGTTTTTT. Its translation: CASSPWGTFTGELFF.